This TCR beta chain was obtained from a study of T cell repertoires and leukemia-associated antigens. Study in general: Each sample gave about 3 to 5.0 million effective reads. Study outcomes and limitations: The four groups had similar numbers of Vbeta, Jbeta genes and CDR3s.

TCRdb re-called the 5' RACE reads with MiXCR, one entry per CDR3 protein. The sample yields 11,000 to 15,000 distinct CDR3 sequences, 30% to 40% seen once. Unmatched junction bases numbered 6, after V lost 6 bases and J lost 3 bases. The CDR3 length is 14 residues. This clonotype was picked up many times. Its target is not known. This clonotype originated in a female donor in good health. The chain combines TRBV23-1 with TRBJ2-7, with TRBD1 matching over 9 bases. TRBV23-1 falls under the ORF class, with uncertain function. Input material: CD3+ T cells sorted from blood and cultured. CDR3 coding DNA: TGCGCCAGCAGGTACAGGGGGCTGTGCTACGAGCAGTACTTC. This encodes CASRYRGLCYEQYF.